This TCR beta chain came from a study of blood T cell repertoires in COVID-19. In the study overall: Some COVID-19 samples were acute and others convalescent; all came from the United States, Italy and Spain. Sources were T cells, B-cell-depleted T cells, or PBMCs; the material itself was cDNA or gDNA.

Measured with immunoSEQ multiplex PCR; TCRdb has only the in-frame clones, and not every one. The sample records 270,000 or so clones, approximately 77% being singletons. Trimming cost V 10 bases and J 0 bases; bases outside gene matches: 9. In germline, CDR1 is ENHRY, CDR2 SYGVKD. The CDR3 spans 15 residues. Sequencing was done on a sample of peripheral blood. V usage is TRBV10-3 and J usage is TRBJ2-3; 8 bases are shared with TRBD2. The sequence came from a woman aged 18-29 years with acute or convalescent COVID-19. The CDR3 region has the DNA TGTGCCACCCAACGGTTAGCGGGAAGCACAGATACGCAGTATTTT. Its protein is CATQRLAGSTDTQYF.